These 29 T cell receptor beta chains came from one sample sequenced in a study of cytomegalovirus exposure and HLA in healthy donors. 60 Vbeta and 13 Jbeta primers were used in PCR. The table came from immunoSEQ multiplex PCR; TCRdb's copy has only in-frame clones and leaves some out. The table lists 100,000 or so clones, over 80% of them singletons. Sequenced: PBMCs. Receptors were obtained from a man in his forties in good health and CMV-seronegative.

The chain links TRBV4-1 to TRBJ2-3, with 9 positions matching TRBD2. The length of the CDR3 is 16 residues. V was pared by 0 bases and J by 6 bases, with 7 bases of the junction left unmatched. The germline CDR1 and CDR2 sequences are MGHRA and YSYEKL. In DNA form, the CDR3 reads TGCGCCAGCAGCCAAGACGTTAGCGGGGGACGGGATACGCAGTATTTT. Translated: CASSQDVSGGRDTQYF.

This clone has a handful of counts. V and J are TRBV9 and TRBJ1-1; the D is unclear. Looked up from germline, CDR1 is SGDLS and CDR2 is YYNGEE. The CDR3 is 13 amino acids. V shed 3 bases and J shed 4 bases, with 10 bases lying between them. DNA of the CDR3: TGTGCCAGCAGCGGAGGGAAGGGCACTGAAGCTTTCTTT. Protein sequence: CASSGGKGTEAFF.

The chain is built from TRBV5-1 and TRBJ1-2; a possible D gene is TRBD1 (5 bases). The CDR3 runs to 11 residues. From germline, CDR1 is SGHRS and CDR2 YFSETQ. Deletions cut 7 bases from V and 5 bases from J, with 9 bases between. The CDR3 reads CASGQGYGYTF. CDR3 in DNA: TGCGCCAGCGGGCAGGGTTATGGCTACACCTTC.

V usage is TRBV6-6 and J usage is TRBJ2-5, with D possibly matching TRBD2 (6 bases). The CDR3 contains 15 residues. V gave up 8 bases and J gave up 2 bases, with 18 bases separating them. CDR1 is MNHNY, CDR2 SVGAGI, per germline (reference sequence). This chain's CDR3 is CASGGSGDPQETQYF. The CDR3 DNA sequence: TGTGCCAGCGGTGGGTCGGGGGACCCACAAGAGACCCAGTACTTC.

The chain combines TRBV2 with TRBJ1-2; 7 bases map to TRBD1. The CDR3 totals 14 residues. V lost 6 bases, J lost 2 bases, and 6 bases stayed unmatched. Per germline, CDR1 SNHLY and CDR2 FYNNEI. This CDR3 is CASRADRANYGYTF. The CDR3 DNA reads TGTGCCAGCAGAGCCGACAGGGCCAACTATGGCTACACCTTC.

A few counts support this clone. The chain uses TRBV11-2 and TRBJ1-4; a possible D gene is TRBD1 (6 bases). Trimming pared 0 bases from V and 8 bases from J, leaving 16 bases between. The CDR3 runs to 16 residues. CDR1 is SGHAT, CDR2 FQNNGV, per germline. The CDR3 spells CASSLDRTGSREKLFF. DNA for the CDR3: TGTGCCAGCAGCTTAGATCGAACAGGGTCAAGAGAAAAACTGTTTTTT.

The genes are TRBV5-1 and TRBJ2-3, with 9 bases matching TRBD2. After removal of 4 bases from V and 2 bases from J, the junction contained 11 bases not matched to a gene. CDR1 SGHRS and CDR2 YFSETQ come from the germline V gene. This CDR3 spans 17 amino acids. DNA for the CDR3: TGCGCCAGCAGCCAGGGGCTAGCGGGGACCCACACAGATACGCAGTATTTT. The encoded protein is CASSQGLAGTHTDTQYF.

This sequence joins TRBV6-1 and TRBJ2-7, with D possibly being TRBD2 (5 bases). The V and J ends lost 3 bases and 3 bases respectively, with 9 bases between them. Germline CDR1 is MNHNS and CDR2 is SASEGT. The CDR3 is made up of 13 amino acids. CDR3 sequence: CASSETGFYEQYF. DNA of the CDR3: TGTGCCAGCAGTGAGACGGGATTCTACGAGCAGTACTTC.

The chain carries TRBV4-1 and TRBJ2-3; 8 nucleotides align to TRBD2. The CDR3 totals 16 residues. The J segment lost 2 bases and the V segment lost 6 bases, leaving 10 bases of the junction unmatched. The V gene's germline CDR1 is MGHRA and CDR2 YSYEKL. CDR3 protein: CASSLTGTRPTDTQYF. The CDR3 DNA follows: TGCGCCAGCAGTCTAACCGGGACTAGGCCCACAGATACGCAGTATTTT.

The chain has TRBV5-4 and TRBJ2-2, with D perhaps matching TRBD1 (6 bases). Trimming removed 4 bases from V and 5 bases from J, with 18 bases in between. The CDR3 totals 16 residues. Germline values: CDR1 SGHNT, CDR2 YYREEE (reference sequence). DNA for the CDR3: TGTGCCAGCAGCACTGGGGGCTCTCCCCGGACCGGGGAGCTGTTTTTT. It encodes CASSTGGSPRTGELFF.

The chain uses TRBV7-9 and TRBJ1-2; tentative D call: TRBD1 (6 bases). The V gene's germline CDR1 is SEHNR and CDR2 FQNEAQ (reference sequence). V lost 5 bases, J lost 8 bases, and 12 bases lay in between. CDR3 length: 12 residues. CDR3 protein: CASSERGGGYTF. CDR3 nucleotide sequence: TGTGCCAGCAGCGAAAGGGGGGGCGGCTACACCTTC.

This clone has more than one count but fewer than ten. The CDR3 coding sequence is TGTGCCAGCAGCTTAGCGTTCGGGGACCAAGAGACCCAGTACTTC. This sequence encodes CASSLAFGDQETQYF. This rearrangement joins TRBV7-9 to TRBJ2-5; possibly TRBD2 for D (5 bases). Germline loops: CDR1 SEHNR, CDR2 FQNEAQ (reference sequence). Trimming left V 0 bases short and J 0 bases short, with 8 bases between. This CDR3 spans 15 amino acids. The full variable domain, rest sourced from reference TRBV7-9 and TRBJ2-5, is DTGVSQNPRHKITKRGQNVTFRCDPISEHNRLYWYRQTLGQGPEFLTYFQNEAQLEKSRLLSDRFSAERPKGSFSTLEIQRTEQGDSAMYLCASSLAFGDQETQYFGPGTRLLVL.

A single count supports this clone. DNA for the CDR3: TGTGCCAGCAGCCCCATGCCGGGACAGGGGCGCAATCAGCCCCAGCATTTT. The encoded protein is CASSPMPGQGRNQPQHF. The chain couples TRBV7-9 to TRBJ1-5; 10 bases are shared with TRBD1. V shed 5 bases, J shed 2 bases, and the junction held 9 bases outside the gene matches. Germline CDR1 SEHNR, CDR2 FQNEAQ (reference sequence). The CDR3 extends over 17 amino acids.

This sequence joins TRBV6-1 and TRBJ2-2, with 11 bases matching TRBD1. Germline V gene data show CDR1 as MNHNS and CDR2 as SASEGT. The V and J ends lost 8 bases and 4 bases, in that order; junction bases with no gene match: 3. CDR3 length: 14 amino acids. The CDR3 DNA follows: TGTGCCAGCCCCGGGACAGGGGGCACCGGGGAGCTGTTTTTT. It translates to CASPGTGGTGELFF.

This clone occurred a few times. V usage is TRBV7-2 and J usage is TRBJ2-3; D is perhaps TRBD2 (7 bases). CDR3 length equals 16 residues. Germline V gene data show CDR1 as SGHTA and CDR2 as FQGNSA. Trimming removed 5 bases at V and 4 bases at J, with 19 bases between. CDR3 sequence: CASSPRGGALPDTQYF. The CDR3 bases are TGTGCCAGCAGCCCCCGAGGGGGGGCGCTCCCAGATACGCAGTATTTT.

This clone was recorded a few times. The rearrangement joins TRBV23-1 to TRBJ2-7, with TRBD2 as a possible D gene (5 bases). TRBV23-1 is identified as an open reading frame with a role that is uncertain. The CDR3 totals 15 residues. The V and J ends lost 0 bases and 0 bases respectively, with 9 bases between them. CDR3 nucleotides: TGCGCCAGCAGTCAATCCGAGGGCATCTCCTACGAGCAGTACTTC. Its protein product is CASSQSEGISYEQYF.

This chain uses TRBV9 with TRBJ1-2; D unresolved. Per germline, CDR1 SGDLS and CDR2 YYNGEE. V was trimmed by 3 bases and J by 6 bases, leaving 12 bases between them. The CDR3 runs to 13 residues. The CDR3: CASSAGLDHGYTF. In DNA form, the CDR3 reads TGTGCCAGCAGCGCCGGACTGGACCATGGCTACACCTTC.

This rearrangement joins TRBV29-1 to TRBJ1-2; D not resolved. This CDR3 region has 13 residues. V lost 3 bases and J 2 bases, leaving 10 bases between the germline ends. Germline assignment: CDR1 SQVTM and CDR2 ANQGSEA. CDR3 region: CSVDLGANYGYTF. As DNA, the CDR3 is TGCAGCGTTGACCTGGGCGCAAACTATGGCTACACCTTC.

V usage is TRBV7-2 and J usage is TRBJ2-4; D uncertain. The germline V and J ends were trimmed by 5 bases and 5 bases, with 19 bases remaining between them. The length of the CDR3 is 16 residues. Germline CDR1 reads SGHTA; CDR2 reads FQGNSA. CDR3 DNA sequence: TGTGCCAGCAGCCCACGGCTGGGCCGGCCCGAAAACATTCAGTACTTC. It codes for CASSPRLGRPENIQYF.

This chain connects TRBV5-1 to TRBJ1-3; TRBD1 is a possible D gene (5 bases). V lost 0 bases to trimming and J lost 8 bases, with 15 bases between them. Per germline, CDR1 SGHRS and CDR2 YFSETQ. The CDR3 is 15 residues long. DNA for the CDR3: TGCGCCAGCAGCTTGGAAGGGTTCTTAGGGGACACCATATATTTT. This encodes CASSLEGFLGDTIYF.

This chain links TRBV19 with TRBJ1-1; TRBD1 agrees at 9 bases. Germline V gene sequence: CDR1 LNHDA, CDR2 SQIVND (reference sequence). CDR3 length: 15 amino acids. V trimming: 1 base; J trimming: 14 bases; junction bases outside the gene matches: 14. The DNA of the CDR3 is TGTGCCAGTAGTATAGCCCCCGGGACAGGGAGGAGCATCTTCTTT. It yields the protein CASSIAPGTGRSIFF.

The CDR3 DNA reads as TGCGCCAGCAATGCCCCCGACAGGGGCTACGAGCAGTACTTC. Translating it yields CASNAPDRGYEQYF. The gene calls are TRBV5-1 and TRBJ2-7, with 8 positions matching TRBD1. Unmatched junction bases numbered 8, after V lost 6 bases and J lost 3 bases. This CDR3 is built from 14 residues. Germline V gives CDR1 SGHRS, CDR2 YFSETQ. Combining the CDR3 with reference TRBV5-1 and TRBJ2-7 gives the whole variable domain KAGVTQTPRYLIKTRGQQVTLSCSPISGHRSVSWYQQTPGQGLQFLFEYFSETQRNKGNFPGRFSGRQFSNSRSEMNVSTLELGDSALYLCASNAPDRGYEQYFGPGTRLTVT.

The chain recombines TRBV7-2 with TRBJ2-2; D is uncertain. V was pared by 4 bases and J by 7 bases, with 10 bases between. CDR1 and CDR2 (germline): SGHTA, FQGNSA. This CDR3 has 13 residues. CDR3: CASSSDSYGELFF. Written as DNA, the CDR3 is TGTGCCAGCAGCTCAGATTCGTACGGGGAGCTGTTTTTT.

CDR3 sequence reads: CASSNTGSGGEQYF. The CDR3 bases are TGTGCCAGCAGCAACACCGGGTCTGGCGGCGAGCAGTACTTC. The chain has TRBV6-6 and TRBJ2-7; D not resolved. V was pared by 6 bases and J by 6 bases, with 18 bases between. Germline assignment: CDR1 MNHNY and CDR2 SVGAGI (reference sequence). This CDR3 has 14 amino acids.

The chain employs TRBV18 and TRBJ1-4; TRBD1 matches 7 bases. The CDR3 runs 14 residues. J was trimmed by 7 bases and V by 4 bases; bases with no gene match: 6. Per the germline V gene, CDR1 is KGHSH and CDR2 is LQKENI. The CDR3: CASSRGGEGEKLFF. The CDR3 DNA reads as TGTGCCAGCTCACGAGGGGGCGAGGGTGAAAAACTGTTTTTT.

The chain is built from TRBV9 and TRBJ2-7, with TRBD1 matching 8 bases. V gave up 3 bases and J gave up 2 bases; unmatched junction bases: 7. Germline CDR1 is SGDLS and CDR2 is YYNGEE. The CDR3 is 15 amino acids. CDR3 sequence (DNA): TGTGCCAGCAGCGCAAGCCGGGACAGGCCCTACGAGCAGTACTTC. Translating gives CASSASRDRPYEQYF.

This chain uses TRBV5-1 with TRBJ2-5, with D maybe TRBD2 (7 bases). The V end was cut by 3 bases, the J end by 3 bases, with 15 bases between. This CDR3 is 15 amino acids long. Germline CDR1 and CDR2: SGHRS and YFSETQ. The CDR3 DNA follows: TGCGCCAGCAGCTCCGGGGGCGGGGGAGAAGAGACCCAGTACTTC. Amino acids: CASSSGGGGEETQYF.

The gene calls are TRBV7-8 and TRBJ1-1; D perhaps matches TRBD1 (6 bases). This CDR3 has 14 residues. Trimming stripped 1 base from V and 6 bases from J, with 12 bases between. Germline CDR1 is SGHVS and CDR2 is FQNEAQ. The CDR3, as DNA: TGTGCCAGCAGCTTAGAACGAGGACAGCCTGAAGCTTTCTTT. Protein: CASSLERGQPEAFF.

V usage is TRBV5-1 and J usage is TRBJ1-1; D is unclear. The germline V and J ends were trimmed by 3 bases and 0 bases, with 9 bases remaining between them. Germline V gene lookup returns CDR1 SGHRS and CDR2 YFSETQ. CDR3 length equals 14 residues. DNA for the CDR3: TGCGCCAGCAGCTCCACAGTTATGAACACTGAAGCTTTCTTT. Its protein product is CASSSTVMNTEAFF.